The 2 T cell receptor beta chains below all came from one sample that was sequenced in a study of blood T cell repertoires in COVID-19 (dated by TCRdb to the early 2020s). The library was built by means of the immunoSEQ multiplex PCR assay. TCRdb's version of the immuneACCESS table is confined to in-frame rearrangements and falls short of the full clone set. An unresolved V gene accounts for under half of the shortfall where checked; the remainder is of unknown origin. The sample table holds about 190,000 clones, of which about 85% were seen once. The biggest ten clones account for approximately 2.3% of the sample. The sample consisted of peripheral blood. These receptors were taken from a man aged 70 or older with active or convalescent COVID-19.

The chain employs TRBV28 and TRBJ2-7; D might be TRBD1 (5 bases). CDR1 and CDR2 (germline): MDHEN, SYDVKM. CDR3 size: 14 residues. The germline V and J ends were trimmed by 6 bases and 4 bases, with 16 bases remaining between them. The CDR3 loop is CASRGRRGGYEQYF. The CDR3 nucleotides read TGTGCCAGCAGGGGAAGAAGGGGTGGGTACGAGCAGTACTTC.

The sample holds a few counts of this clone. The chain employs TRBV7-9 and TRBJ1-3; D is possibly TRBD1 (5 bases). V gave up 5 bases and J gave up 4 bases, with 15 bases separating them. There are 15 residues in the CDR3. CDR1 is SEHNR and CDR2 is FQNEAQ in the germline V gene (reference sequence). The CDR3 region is CASSPSGRTGNTIYF. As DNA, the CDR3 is TGTGCCAGCAGCCCGTCAGGGAGGACCGGAAACACCATATATTTT.